A single T cell receptor (beta chain) is shown here with its context. CDR3 size: 13 residues. Germline CDR1 reads SEHNR; CDR2 reads FQNEAQ (reference sequence). The V gene lost 7 bases and the J gene lost 3 bases, with 12 bases spanning the gap. This sample was taken from a study of blood T cell repertoires in COVID-19. The overall study: Acute and convalescent COVID-19 specimens originated in the United States, Italy and Spain. Sample material is recorded as cDNA or gDNA derived from T cells, B-cell-depleted T cells, or PBMCs.

Original processing methods: By means of reference gene primer amplification, nucleated cell counts were estimated. Measured with immunoSEQ multiplex PCR; TCRdb has only the in-frame clones, and not every one. V, J and clone size are taken as reported in that table, and D and trimming were inferred from the DNA itself. The sample holds approximately 120,000 clones, 85% seen once. This clonotype originated in a woman aged 80 or over with acute or convalescent COVID-19. The specimen was peripheral blood. This sequence joins TRBV7-9 and TRBJ1-1; perhaps TRBD1 as D (6 bases). DNA for the CDR3: TGTGCCAGCACCCCGGACAGCTACACTGAAGCTTTCTTT. The encoded protein is CASTPDSYTEAFF.